This T cell receptor (beta chain) was sequenced during a study of vaccination and CD4 T cells after COVID-19. Sequenced with the Oncomine TCR Beta short-read assay was DNA taken from cultured CD4+ T cells. In TCRdb, the PCR reads were re-called with MiXCR into one record per CDR3 protein. The sample lists approximately 7,000 distinct CDR3 sequences, about 45% occurring once. CDR1 is GTSNPN, CDR2 SVGIG, per germline (reference sequence). J was trimmed by 4 bases and V by 1 base; bases with no gene match: 10. This CDR3 has 16 amino acids. A note on this clonotype: Its antigen remains unknown.

Indicated treatment: approximately 9-day PBMC culture with coronavirus spike peptide pools or control peptides (ViraFEST assay). From the unexposed donor, CD4+ T cells were collected ahead of the COVID-19 pandemic (2011-2018). In the ViraFEST assay, peptide-pool expansion preceded TCR sequencing of expanded clonotypes. Sequencing input: CD4+ T cells from blood, cultured in vitro. The clonotype was recovered from a human donor in good health. The V call is TRBV30, the J call TRBJ2-1, with 7 positions matching TRBD2. In DNA form, the CDR3 reads TGTGCCTGGAGTGGGAATAGCGGGCCGGGGTACAATGAGCAGTTCTTC. Translation gives CAWSGNSGPGYNEQFF.